The rows below give T cell receptor beta chains drawn from one sample of a study of patients and donors after allogeneic stem cell transplantation. TCRdb processed the RT-PCR reads anew with MiXCR; each CDR3 protein has one entry. The sample includes under 200,000 distinct CDR3 sequences, 30% of them seen just once. Sequences were obtained from blood, either unsorted or a sorted T cell fraction (not recorded which). Receptors originate from a human donor who was either an allogeneic HSCT recipient or a stem cell or donor lymphocyte infusion donor (not recorded which). It is not recorded whose cells these are; they may come from a transplant donor. The CDR3 runs from the conserved cysteine through the conserved F or W. The D gene is left open where the match is weak. Clone size is stated in some rows and not others, as once, few, many or a class when expanded.

TRBV6-2/TRBV6-3	.	.	TRBJ2-2	CASSPHMTGELFF	TGTGCCAGCTCCCCCCACATGACCGGGGAGCTGTTTTTT
TRBV20-1	.	few	TRBJ2-3	CSAREGRQGTDTQYF	TGCAGTGCTAGAGAGGGGAGACAGGGCACAGATACGCAGTATTTT
TRBV5-1	.	.	TRBJ2-3	CASSSPDGYTDTQYF	TGCGCCAGCAGCTCACCGGACGGCTACACAGATACGCAGTATTTT
TRBV7-9	.	few	TRBJ1-2	CASSPFNFQDYGYTF	TGTGCCAGCAGCCCCTTCAATTTCCAGGACTATGGCTACACCTTC
TRBV7-2	.	few	TRBJ1-1	CASSFWSGSTEAFF	TGTGCCAGCAGCTTTTGGTCAGGGAGCACTGAAGCTTTCTTT
TRBV28	TRBD2	.	TRBJ2-1	CASSDPGLAALYNEQFF	TGTGCCAGCAGTGACCCGGGACTAGCGGCCCTCTACAATGAGCAGTTCTTC
TRBV10-3	.	many	TRBJ1-5	CAISAVTGPNQPQHF	TGTGCCATCAGTGCGGTGACGGGACCCAATCAGCCCCAGCATTTT
TRBV4-3	.	.	TRBJ1-6	CASSQDRESPLHF	TGCGCCAGCAGCCAAGACAGGGAGTCACCCCTCCACTTT
TRBV27	TRBD1	.	TRBJ2-4	CASSRQGDKNIQYF	TGTGCCAGCAGTAGACAGGGGGACAAAAACATTCAGTACTTC
TRBV14	TRBD2	.	TRBJ2-5	CASSQLTTSAVQETQYF	TGTGCCAGCAGCCAACTTACGACTAGCGCGGTACAAGAGACCCAGTACTTC
TRBV5-1	.	.	TRBJ2-2	CASSLELEDTGELFF	TGCGCCAGCAGCTTGGAACTTGAGGACACCGGGGAGCTGTTTTTT
TRBV5-1	TRBD2	.	TRBJ2-7	CASSLALAGVDEQYF	TGCGCCAGCAGCTTGGCATTAGCGGGAGTCGACGAGCAGTACTTC
TRBV5-1	.	few	TRBJ2-4	CASSWDRDKNIQYF	TGCGCCAGCAGCTGGGACCGGGACAAAAACATTCAGTACTTC
TRBV9	TRBD1	many	TRBJ1-1	CASSPDPGQDTEAFF	TGTGCCAGCAGCCCTGACCCGGGACAGGACACTGAAGCTTTCTTT
TRBV25-1	.	.	TRBJ1-5	CASSQQGWQPQHF	TGTGCCAGCAGTCAACAGGGCTGGCAGCCCCAGCATTTT
TRBV25-1	.	.	TRBJ2-5	CASSEGPNIPTQYF	TGTGCCAGCAGTGAGGGGCCCAACATACCGACCCAGTACTTC
TRBV29-1	.	.	TRBJ1-2	CSVEQAVGYTF	TGCAGCGTTGAACAGGCAGTAGGCTACACCTTC
TRBV21-1	.	.	TRBJ1-5	CASSKVIGGSNQPQHF	TGTGCCAGCAGCAAAGTTATAGGGGGAAGTAATCAGCCCCAGCATTTT
TRBV9	TRBD2	.	TRBJ2-4	CASSVGGRAKNIQYF	TGTGCCAGCAGCGTGGGCGGGAGGGCCAAAAACATTCAGTACTTC
TRBV7-2	.	.	TRBJ1-1	CASSPRLANTEAFF	TGTGCCAGCAGCCCCCGACTTGCGAACACTGAAGCTTTCTTT
TRBV4-1	TRBD1	few	TRBJ1-5	CASSLYSGQHSNQPQHF	TGCGCCAGCAGCCTCTATTCGGGACAGCATAGCAATCAGCCCCAGCATTTT
TRBV15	.	.	TRBJ2-7	CATSRGIISYEQYF	TGTGCCACCAGCAGAGGAATCATCTCCTACGAGCAGTACTTC
TRBV12-3/TRBV12-4	.	few	TRBJ1-5	CASSPGTPYQPQHF	TGTGCCAGCAGTCCCGGGACACCCTATCAGCCCCAGCATTTT
TRBV10-3	TRBD1	.	TRBJ2-1	CAISAPGQGRNEQFF	TGTGCCATCAGTGCCCCGGGACAGGGTCGAAATGAGCAGTTCTTC
TRBV5-1	.	.	TRBJ2-5	CASSLALTEQETQYF	TGCGCCAGCAGCTTGGCCTTGACTGAACAAGAGACCCAGTACTTC
TRBV12-3/TRBV12-4	TRBD1	.	TRBJ1-1	CASSYGTGNTEAFF	TGTGCCAGCAGTTATGGGACAGGGAACACTGAAGCTTTCTTT
TRBV5-1	.	.	TRBJ1-2	CASKSAYGYTF	TGCGCCAGCAAATCAGCGTATGGCTACACCTTC
TRBV2	.	.	TRBJ2-3	CASRVDTDTQYF	TGTGCCAGCAGGGTCGACACAGATACGCAGTATTTT
TRBV29-1	TRBD2	.	TRBJ2-2	CSVQTSGSDTGELFF	TGCAGCGTCCAAACTAGCGGGAGTGACACCGGGGAGCTGTTTTTT
TRBV27	.	.	TRBJ1-2	CASSLSRGQSTYAGYTF	TGTGCCAGCAGTTTATCGCGAGGGCAGTCTACCTATGCTGGCTACACCTTC
TRBV6-5	.	.	TRBJ1-3	CASTGGGSPGNTIYF	TGTGCCAGCACCGGCGGAGGGTCTCCCGGAAACACCATATATTTT
TRBV7-2	.	.	TRBJ2-1	CASSPPSYNEQFF	TGTGCCAGCAGCCCCCCCTCCTACAATGAGCAGTTCTTC
TRBV30	TRBD2	few	TRBJ2-1	CAWDGLVEQFF	TGTGCCTGGGATGGACTAGTTGAGCAGTTCTTC
TRBV4-3	TRBD1	.	TRBJ2-7	CASSQDGTAYEQYF	TGCGCCAGCAGCCAAGATGGGACAGCCTACGAGCAGTACTTC
TRBV28	.	many	TRBJ1-5	CASMVRGNQPQHF	TGTGCCAGTATGGTGCGGGGCAATCAGCCCCAGCATTTT
TRBV13	TRBD2	.	TRBJ2-5	CASSFASGVQETQYF	TGTGCCAGCAGCTTCGCTAGCGGGGTCCAAGAGACCCAGTACTTC
TRBV5-1	.	.	TRBJ2-1	CASSLDQGDNEQFF	TGCGCCAGCAGCTTGGATCAGGGAGACAATGAGCAGTTCTTC
TRBV29-1	TRBD2	few	TRBJ2-2	CSVEPSGRGHGELFF	TGCAGCGTTGAGCCTAGCGGGAGAGGGCACGGGGAGCTGTTTTTT
TRBV7-2	.	.	TRBJ2-1	CASSLVDYYNEQFF	TGTGCCAGCAGCTTAGTAGACTACTACAATGAGCAGTTCTTC
TRBV6-6	.	.	TRBJ2-7	CASLPEKWPYEQYF	TGTGCCAGTCTTCCCGAGAAATGGCCCTACGAGCAGTACTTC
TRBV19	TRBD1	few	TRBJ1-2	CASRDRGRDYGYTF	TGTGCCAGCCGGGACAGGGGGCGCGACTATGGCTACACCTTC
TRBV12-3/TRBV12-4	.	few	TRBJ1-2	CASSLNEGYGYTF	TGTGCCAGCAGTTTAAATGAGGGGTATGGCTACACCTTC
TRBV5-1	.	.	TRBJ2-3	CASRSQVSTDTQYF	TGCGCCAGCAGATCCCAGGTTAGCACAGATACGCAGTATTTT